This T cell receptor beta chain was found in a study of T cells after somatic rescue of genetic block. TCRdb's copy holds only in-frame clones and misses some; the assay was immunoSEQ multiplex PCR. The data show 55,000 to 70,000 clones, roughly 90% seen once. V lost 6 bases to trimming and J lost 3 bases, with 12 bases between them. The CDR3 is 13 residues long. The germline CDR1 and CDR2 sequences are MNHEY and SVGAGI. The chain uses TRBV6-5 and TRBJ2-7; maybe TRBD2 (6 bases). The sequenced sample was peripheral blood mononuclear cells (PBMCs). This clonotype originated in a middle-aged man. CDR3 sequence: CASRKKGGYEQYF. The CDR3 nucleotides are TGTGCCAGCAGAAAAAAGGGAGGCTACGAGCAGTACTTC.